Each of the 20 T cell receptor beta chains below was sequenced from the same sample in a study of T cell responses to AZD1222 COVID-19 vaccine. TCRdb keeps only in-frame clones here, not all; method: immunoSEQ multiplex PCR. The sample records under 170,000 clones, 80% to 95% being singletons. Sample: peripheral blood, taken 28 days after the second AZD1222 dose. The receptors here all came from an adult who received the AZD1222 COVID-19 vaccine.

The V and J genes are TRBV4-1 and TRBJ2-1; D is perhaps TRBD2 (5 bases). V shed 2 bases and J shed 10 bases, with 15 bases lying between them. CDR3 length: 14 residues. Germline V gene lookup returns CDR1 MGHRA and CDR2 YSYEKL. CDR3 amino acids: CASSQMPPGKEQFF. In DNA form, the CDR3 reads TGCGCCAGCAGCCAAATGCCGCCCGGGAAGGAGCAGTTCTTC.

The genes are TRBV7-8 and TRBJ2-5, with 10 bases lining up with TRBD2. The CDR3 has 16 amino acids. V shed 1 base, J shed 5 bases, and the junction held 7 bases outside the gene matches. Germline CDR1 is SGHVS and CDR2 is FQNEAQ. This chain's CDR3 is CASSLGAGGPRETQYF. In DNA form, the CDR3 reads TGTGCCAGCAGCTTAGGAGCGGGAGGGCCGAGGGAGACCCAGTACTTC.

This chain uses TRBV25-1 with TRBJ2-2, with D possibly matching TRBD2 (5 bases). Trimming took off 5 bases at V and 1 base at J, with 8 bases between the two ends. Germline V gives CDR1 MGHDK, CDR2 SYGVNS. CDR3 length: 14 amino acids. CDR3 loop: CASSKRENTGELFF. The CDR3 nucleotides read TGTGCCAGCAGTAAACGGGAGAACACCGGGGAGCTGTTTTTT.

The CDR3 here is CASSQVLDRGSREQYF. The DNA for the CDR3 is TGCGCCAGCAGCCAAGTACTGGACAGGGGGTCGCGGGAGCAGTACTTC. This chain links TRBV4-1 with TRBJ2-7; 10 positions match TRBD1. V gave up 1 base and J gave up 7 bases; unmatched junction bases: 10. CDR1 and CDR2 (germline): MGHRA, YSYEKL. The CDR3 contains 16 residues.

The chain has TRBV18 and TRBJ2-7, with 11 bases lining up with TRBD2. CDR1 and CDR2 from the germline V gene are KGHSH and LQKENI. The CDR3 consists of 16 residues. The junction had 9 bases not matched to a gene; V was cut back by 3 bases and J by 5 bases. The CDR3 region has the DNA TGTGCCAGCTCACCTTTCACTAGCGGGAGATTGGACGAGCAGTACTTC. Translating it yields CASSPFTSGRLDEQYF.

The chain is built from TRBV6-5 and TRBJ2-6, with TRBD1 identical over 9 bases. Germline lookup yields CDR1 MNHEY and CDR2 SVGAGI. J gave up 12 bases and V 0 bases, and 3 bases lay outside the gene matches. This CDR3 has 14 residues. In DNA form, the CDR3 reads TGTGCCAGCAGTTACTCGGGACAGGGAGGCGTCCTGACTTTC. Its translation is CASSYSGQGGVLTF.

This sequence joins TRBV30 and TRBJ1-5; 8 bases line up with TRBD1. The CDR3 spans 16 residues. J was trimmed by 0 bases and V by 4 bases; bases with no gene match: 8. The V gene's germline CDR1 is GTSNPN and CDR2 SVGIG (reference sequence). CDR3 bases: TGTGCCTGGACGAAAGGGACAGGCCATAGCAATCAGCCCCAGCATTTT. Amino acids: CAWTKGTGHSNQPQHF.

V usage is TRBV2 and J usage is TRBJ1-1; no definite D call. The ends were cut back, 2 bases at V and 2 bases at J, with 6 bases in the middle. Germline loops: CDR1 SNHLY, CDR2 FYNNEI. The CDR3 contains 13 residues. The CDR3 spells CASSESSNTEAFF. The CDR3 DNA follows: TGTGCCAGCAGTGAATCGAGCAACACTGAAGCTTTCTTT.

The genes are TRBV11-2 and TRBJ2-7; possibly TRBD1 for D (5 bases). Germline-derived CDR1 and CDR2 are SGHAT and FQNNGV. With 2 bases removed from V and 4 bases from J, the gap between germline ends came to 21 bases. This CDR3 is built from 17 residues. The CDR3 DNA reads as TGTGCCAGCAGCTTATATACGGCAGGGATGGTGAGTTACGAGCAGTACTTC. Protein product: CASSLYTAGMVSYEQYF.

This chain's CDR3 is CATSEGTGGFQETQYF. In DNA, the CDR3 is TGTGCCACCAGTGAAGGGACAGGGGGTTTCCAAGAGACCCAGTACTTC. The chain couples TRBV24-1 to TRBJ2-5; 11 bases agree with TRBD1. This CDR3 spans 16 amino acids. The junction had 4 bases not matched to a gene; V was cut back by 4 bases and J by 1 base. Germline V gives CDR1 KGHDR, CDR2 SFDVKD.

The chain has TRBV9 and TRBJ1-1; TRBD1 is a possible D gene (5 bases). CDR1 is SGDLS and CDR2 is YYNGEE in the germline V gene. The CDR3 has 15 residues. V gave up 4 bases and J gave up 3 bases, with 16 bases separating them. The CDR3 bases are TGTGCCAGCAGCAAGACAGATCAAGGGGACACTGAAGCTTTCTTT. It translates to CASSKTDQGDTEAFF.

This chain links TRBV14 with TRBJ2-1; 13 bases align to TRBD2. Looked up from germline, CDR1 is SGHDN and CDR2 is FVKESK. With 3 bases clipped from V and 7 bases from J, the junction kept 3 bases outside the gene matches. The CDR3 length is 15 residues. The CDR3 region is CASSQWTSGSNEQFF. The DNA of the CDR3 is TGTGCCAGCAGCCAGTGGACTAGCGGGAGTAATGAGCAGTTCTTC.

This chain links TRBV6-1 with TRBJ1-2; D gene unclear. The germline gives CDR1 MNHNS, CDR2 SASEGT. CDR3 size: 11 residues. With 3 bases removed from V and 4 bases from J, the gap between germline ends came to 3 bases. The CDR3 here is CASSDSYGYTF. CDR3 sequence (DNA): TGTGCCAGCAGTGATAGCTATGGCTACACCTTC.

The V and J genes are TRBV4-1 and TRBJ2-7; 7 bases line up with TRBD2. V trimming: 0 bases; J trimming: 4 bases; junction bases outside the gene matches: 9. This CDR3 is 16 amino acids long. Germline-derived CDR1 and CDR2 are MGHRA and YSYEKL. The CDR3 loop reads CASSQDPGAGWYEQYF. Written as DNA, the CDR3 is TGCGCCAGCAGCCAAGATCCCGGAGCGGGATGGTACGAGCAGTACTTC.

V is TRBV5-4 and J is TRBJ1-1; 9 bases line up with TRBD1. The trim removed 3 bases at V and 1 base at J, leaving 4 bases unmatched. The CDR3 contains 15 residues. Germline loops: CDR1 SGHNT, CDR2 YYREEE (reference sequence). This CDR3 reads CASSSGQGSNTEAFF. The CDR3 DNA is TGTGCCAGCAGCTCGGGACAGGGATCGAACACTGAAGCTTTCTTT.

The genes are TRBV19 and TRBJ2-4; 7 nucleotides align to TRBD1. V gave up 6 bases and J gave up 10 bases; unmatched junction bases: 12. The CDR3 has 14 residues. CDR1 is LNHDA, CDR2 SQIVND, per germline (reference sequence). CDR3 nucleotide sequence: TGTGCCAGTAGCCCCGACAGGGTCCCGGGAATTCAGTACTTC. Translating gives CASSPDRVPGIQYF.

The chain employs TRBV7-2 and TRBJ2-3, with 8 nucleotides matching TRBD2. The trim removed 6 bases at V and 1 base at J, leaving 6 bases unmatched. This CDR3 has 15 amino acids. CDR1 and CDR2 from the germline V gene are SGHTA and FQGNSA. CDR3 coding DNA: TGTGCCAGCAGTCTAGCGGGTGTTGGCACAGATACGCAGTATTTT. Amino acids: CASSLAGVGTDTQYF.

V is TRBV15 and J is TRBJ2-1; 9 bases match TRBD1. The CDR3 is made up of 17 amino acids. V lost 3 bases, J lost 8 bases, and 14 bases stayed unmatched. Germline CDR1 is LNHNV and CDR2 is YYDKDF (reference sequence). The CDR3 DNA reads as TGTGCCACCAGCAGCACCTTGGGGGACAGGGTGTTAGATGAGCAGTTCTTC. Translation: CATSSTLGDRVLDEQFF. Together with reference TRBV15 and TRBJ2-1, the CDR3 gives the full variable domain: DAMVIQNPRYQVTQFGKPVTLSCSQTLNHNVMYWYQQKSSQAPKLLFHYYDKDFNNEADTPDNFQSRRPNTSFCFLDIRSPGLGDTAMYLCATSSTLGDRVLDEQFFGPGTRLTVL.

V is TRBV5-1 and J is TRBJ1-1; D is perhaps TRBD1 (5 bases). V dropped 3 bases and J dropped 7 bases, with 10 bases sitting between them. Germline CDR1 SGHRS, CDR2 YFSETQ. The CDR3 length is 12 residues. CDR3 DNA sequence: TGCGCCAGCAGCTACGTGGGGCGTGAAGCTTTCTTT. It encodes CASSYVGREAFF.

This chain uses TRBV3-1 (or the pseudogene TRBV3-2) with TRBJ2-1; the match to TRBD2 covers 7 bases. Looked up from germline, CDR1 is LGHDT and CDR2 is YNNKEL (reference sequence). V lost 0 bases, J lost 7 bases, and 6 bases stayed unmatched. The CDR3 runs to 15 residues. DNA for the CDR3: TGTGCCAGCAGCCAAGAAGCGGGAAGCCTAAATGAGCAGTTCTTC. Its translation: CASSQEAGSLNEQFF.